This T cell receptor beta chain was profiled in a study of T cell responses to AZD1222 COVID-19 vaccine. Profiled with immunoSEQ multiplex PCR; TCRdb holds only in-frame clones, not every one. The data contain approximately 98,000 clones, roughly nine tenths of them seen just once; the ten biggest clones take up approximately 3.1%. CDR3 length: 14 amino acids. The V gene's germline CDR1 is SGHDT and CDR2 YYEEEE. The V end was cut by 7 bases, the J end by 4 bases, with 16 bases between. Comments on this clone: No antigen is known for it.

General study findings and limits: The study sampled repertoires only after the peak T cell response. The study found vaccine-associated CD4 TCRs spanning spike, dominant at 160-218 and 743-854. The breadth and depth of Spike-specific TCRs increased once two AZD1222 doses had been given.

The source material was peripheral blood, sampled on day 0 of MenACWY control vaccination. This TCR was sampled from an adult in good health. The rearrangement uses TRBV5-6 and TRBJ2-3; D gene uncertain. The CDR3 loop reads CASLAEWWSDTQYF. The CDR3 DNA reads TGTGCCAGCCTCGCAGAGTGGTGGTCAGATACGCAGTATTTT.